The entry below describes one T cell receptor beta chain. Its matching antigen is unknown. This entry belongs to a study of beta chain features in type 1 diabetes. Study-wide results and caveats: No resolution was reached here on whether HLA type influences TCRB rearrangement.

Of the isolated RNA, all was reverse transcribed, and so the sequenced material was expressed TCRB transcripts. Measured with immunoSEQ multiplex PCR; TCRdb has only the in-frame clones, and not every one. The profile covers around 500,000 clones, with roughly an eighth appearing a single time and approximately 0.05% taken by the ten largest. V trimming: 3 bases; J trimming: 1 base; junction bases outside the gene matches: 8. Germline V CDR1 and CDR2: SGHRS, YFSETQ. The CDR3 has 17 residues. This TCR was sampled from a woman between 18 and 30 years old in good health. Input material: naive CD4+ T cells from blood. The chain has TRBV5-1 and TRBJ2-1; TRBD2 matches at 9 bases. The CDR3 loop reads CASSWPRGGASYNEQFF. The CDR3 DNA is TGCGCCAGCAGCTGGCCCCGCGGGGGGGCGTCCTACAATGAGCAGTTCTTC. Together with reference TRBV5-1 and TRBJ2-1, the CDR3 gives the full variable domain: KAGVTQTPRYLIKTRGQQVTLSCSPISGHRSVSWYQQTPGQGLQFLFEYFSETQRNKGNFPGRFSGRQFSNSRSEMNVSTLELGDSALYLCASSWPRGGASYNEQFFGPGTRLTVL.